This passage covers 4 T cell receptor beta chains from one sample sequenced in a study of Graves' ophthalmopathy and Graves' hyperthyroidism. Amplifying from RNA transcripts, the study obtained TCR beta CDR3 regions. Second-round multiplex PCR came after first-round RT-PCR with HTBI primers. TCRdb independently ran MiXCR on the multiplex PCR reads; one entry per CDR3 protein. The profile shows 210,000 or so distinct CDR3 sequences, around 28% of them singletons. Sequenced material: peripheral blood. The receptors were gathered from a man in his fifties or sixties with Graves' ophthalmopathy.

This clonotype came up many times. V and J are TRBV10-3 and TRBJ1-6; TRBD1 matches at 10 bases. Germline assignment: CDR1 ENHRY and CDR2 SYGVKD. This CDR3 spans 15 amino acids. Trimming took 2 bases from V and 8 from J; bases not matched to a gene: 3. CDR3 amino acids: CAISEGQGDDSPLHF. CDR3 bases: TGTGCCATCAGTGAGGGACAGGGGGATGATTCACCCCTCCACTTT.

This clonotype has more than one count but fewer than ten. V is TRBV6-5 and J is TRBJ2-7; D is undetermined. Germline V gives CDR1 MNHEY, CDR2 SVGAGI. V was shortened by 5 bases and J by 3 bases, with 14 bases between the two germline ends. There are 14 residues in the CDR3. The CDR3 protein is CASSPLAVVYEQYF. DNA for the CDR3: TGTGCCAGCAGTCCACTCGCGGTAGTCTACGAGCAGTACTTC.

This clonotype was seen repeatedly, ten times or more. The V call is TRBV12-3 or TRBV12-4, the J call TRBJ1-2, with D perhaps matching TRBD1 (5 bases). The V and J ends lost 5 bases and 10 bases respectively, with 11 bases between them. This CDR3 contains 11 residues. In DNA, the CDR3 is TGTGCCAGCAGTCCGGGGACTTTCTACACCTTC. Its translation: CASSPGTFYTF.

This clonotype has at least ten counts. The chain carries TRBV29-1 and TRBJ1-1; 8 bases align to TRBD1. This CDR3 is 13 amino acids long. CDR1 and CDR2 (germline): SQVTM, ANQGSEA. V was pared by 7 bases and J by 4 bases, with 8 bases of the junction left unmatched. The CDR3 is CSGAGGRGTEAFF. CDR3 DNA sequence: TGCAGCGGCGCAGGGGGCCGGGGCACTGAAGCTTTCTTT.